These 24 T cell receptor beta chains were all obtained from the same sample, sequenced in a study of blood T cell repertoires in COVID-19 (dated by TCRdb to 2018 to 2021). The library was produced with the immunoSEQ multiplex PCR assay. The table comes from immuneACCESS by way of TCRdb, which keeps in-frame sequences with V and J called. Part of the clones is missing from these tables; in studies checked, under half for an unresolved V gene and the rest for unknown reasons. This sample comprises 150,000 to 180,000 clones, around 80% of them detected only once. Of the sample, about 8.9% falls within the top ten clones. The sample was peripheral blood. These TCRs come from a woman aged 50 to 65 with acute or convalescent COVID-19.

The genes are TRBV28 and TRBJ1-5, with 9 bases lining up with TRBD1. With 6 bases clipped from V and 5 bases from J, the junction kept 5 bases outside the gene matches. Germline-derived CDR1 and CDR2 are MDHEN and SYDVKM. The CDR3 runs to 14 residues. Written as DNA, the CDR3 is TGTGCCAGCAGGTACAGGGGGCTCTATCAGCCCCAGCATTTT. Protein product: CASRYRGLYQPQHF.

This sequence joins TRBV5-4 and TRBJ2-7, with 11 positions matching TRBD2. Germline lookup yields CDR1 SGHNT and CDR2 YYREEE (reference sequence). With V trimmed by 3 bases and J by 6 bases, 5 bases remained unmatched. The CDR3 is 14 residues long. CDR3 coding DNA: TGTGCCAGCAGCTCTAGCGGGAGGCCTAGCGAGCAGTACTTC. Translating gives CASSSSGRPSEQYF. Using reference TRBV5-4 and TRBJ2-7 for the parts outside the CDR3, the full variable domain is ETGVTQSPTHLIKTRGQQVTLRCSSQSGHNTVSWYQQALGQGPQFIFQYYREEENGRGNFPPRFSGLQFPNYSSELNVNALELDDSALYLCASSSSGRPSEQYFGPGTRLTVT.

The chain couples TRBV19 to TRBJ1-5; 7 nucleotides line up with TRBD1. The ends lost 4 bases at V and 3 bases at J; junction bases unmatched: 6. There are 15 residues in the CDR3. The germline V gene has CDR1 LNHDA and CDR2 SQIVND (reference sequence). CDR3 in amino acids: CASSTTGVSNQPQHF. The CDR3 region has the DNA TGTGCCAGTAGTACAACAGGGGTGTCCAATCAGCCCCAGCATTTT.

The chain links TRBV5-1 to TRBJ1-4; 9 bases are a match to TRBD1. Per the germline V gene, CDR1 is SGHRS and CDR2 is YFSETQ. The CDR3 length is 14 residues. After removal of 4 bases from V and 8 bases from J, the junction contained 6 bases not matched to a gene. CDR3 sequence (DNA): TGCGCCAGCAGCAACCGACAGGGGGAGGAAAAACTGTTTTTT. Translated, it gives CASSNRQGEEKLFF.

V is TRBV2 and J is TRBJ2-5, with TRBD1 identical over 9 bases. The V gene end was trimmed by 7 bases and the J gene end by 2 bases; junction bases not matched to a gene: 5. CDR1 and CDR2 (germline): SNHLY, FYNNEI. This CDR3 spans 14 amino acids. CDR3 nucleotide sequence: TGTGCCAGCAAAACCGGGACAGGGCAAGAGACCCAGTACTTC. It encodes CASKTGTGQETQYF.

Notes on this clone: Its ends do not fully match the called genes, so a read error is possible. V and J are TRBV6-1 and TRBJ2-5, with TRBD2 matching over 8 bases. Germline values: CDR1 MNHNS, CDR2 SASEGT. The CDR3 extends over 12 amino acids. In DNA, the CDR3 is TGTGCCAGCAGTGAAGTGGGACTAGGTAGGGACTTC. It is translated as CASSEVGLGRDF.

The gene calls are TRBV7-3 and TRBJ2-1; D may be TRBD2 (5 bases). Looked up from germline, CDR1 is SGHTA and CDR2 is FQGTGA. The CDR3 has 16 residues. Trimming took off 0 bases at V and 1 base at J, with 10 bases between the two ends. The CDR3 protein is CASSLTVSGSYNEQFF. CDR3 nucleotides: TGTGCCAGCAGCTTAACTGTTTCGGGGTCCTACAATGAGCAGTTCTTC.

This clone was seen a few times. The V and J genes are TRBV30 and TRBJ1-5; 7 bases are shared with TRBD1. The CDR3 contains 13 residues. Unmatched junction bases numbered 6, after V lost 2 bases and J lost 8 bases. The V gene's germline CDR1 is GTSNPN and CDR2 SVGIG (reference sequence). The CDR3: CAWSRGPLKPQHF. The CDR3 bases are TGTGCCTGGAGTAGGGGGCCCCTCAAGCCCCAGCATTTT.

This clone was observed a handful of times. This chain uses TRBV7-8 with TRBJ1-5, with 7 bases lining up with TRBD1. The CDR3 is 15 amino acids. J lost 6 bases, V lost 1 base, and 6 bases had no gene match. CDR1 is SGHVS, CDR2 FQNEAQ, per germline. The CDR3 DNA reads as TGTGCCAGCAGCTTAGTTTGGCAGGGGGGTCAGCCCCAGCATTTT. This codes for CASSLVWQGGQPQHF.

This chain uses TRBV5-4 with TRBJ2-3; tentatively, D is TRBD2 (6 bases). The CDR3 is 15 amino acids. Trimming cost V 2 bases and J 4 bases, with 14 bases left between them. CDR1 is SGHNT, CDR2 YYREEE, per germline (reference sequence). The CDR3 loop is CASSFVGGSADTQYF. The CDR3, as DNA: TGTGCCAGCAGCTTTGTCGGAGGGAGTGCAGATACGCAGTATTTT.

In DNA, the CDR3 is TGTGCCAGCAGCCCCCCGGGACTAGAGAGTTTCGACGAGCAGTACTTC. Translated, it gives CASSPPGLESFDEQYF. The genes are TRBV7-2 and TRBJ2-7; TRBD2 aligns across 8 bases. J gave up 5 bases and V 5 bases, and 14 bases lay outside the gene matches. The CDR3 is 16 amino acids. Germline V gene sequence: CDR1 SGHTA, CDR2 FQGNSA.

This clone came up once. Other DNA sequences from this sample encode an identical CDR3 as well. The chain combines TRBV10-3 with TRBJ1-2; D perhaps matches TRBD1 (6 bases). Deletions cut 2 bases from V and 2 bases from J, with 6 bases between. Per the germline V gene, CDR1 is ENHRY and CDR2 is SYGVKD. The CDR3 is 13 amino acids. CDR3 DNA sequence: TGTGCCATCAGTGAGCAGGGGAACTATGGCTACACCTTC. This sequence encodes CAISEQGNYGYTF.

This clone was seen only once. This chain links TRBV27 with TRBJ1-6; TRBD1 matches 8 bases. This CDR3 region has 16 residues. Trimming took 8 bases from V and 4 from J; bases not matched to a gene: 10. CDR1 and CDR2 (germline): MNHEY, SMNVEV (reference sequence). CDR3: CASASPGGFYNSPLHF. DNA of the CDR3: TGTGCCAGCGCCTCTCCAGGGGGCTTTTATAATTCACCCCTCCACTTT.

This rearrangement joins TRBV5-1 to TRBJ1-5; D is possibly TRBD1 (6 bases). The length of the CDR3 is 18 residues. The V end was cut by 0 bases, the J end by 1 base, with 17 bases between. Germline values: CDR1 SGHRS, CDR2 YFSETQ. DNA for the CDR3: TGCGCCAGCAGCTTGGGACAAGCCATGGACAGAAGCAATCAGCCCCAGCATTTT. Translation gives CASSLGQAMDRSNQPQHF.

The rearrangement joins TRBV3-1 (or the pseudogene TRBV3-2) to TRBJ1-6; 8 bases align to TRBD1. This CDR3 has 15 residues. The V gene end was trimmed by 4 bases and the J gene end by 7 bases; junction bases not matched to a gene: 6. The germline V gene encodes CDR1 LGHDT and CDR2 YNNKEL (reference sequence). CDR3 nucleotides: TGTGCCAGCAGCCCCAGGACAGGGCAAAATTCACCCCTCCACTTT. This codes for CASSPRTGQNSPLHF.

This chain uses TRBV7-2 with TRBJ1-6; 7 nucleotides line up with TRBD1. V shed 5 bases, J shed 9 bases, and the junction held 10 bases outside the gene matches. Germline V gene sequence: CDR1 SGHTA, CDR2 FQGNSA. This CDR3 contains 15 residues. CDR3 amino acids: CASSNRQGSSSPLHF. The CDR3 nucleotides read TGTGCCAGCAGCAACCGACAGGGTTCGAGTTCACCCCTCCACTTT.

The chain joins TRBV6-2 or TRBV6-3 to TRBJ1-5; 9 bases agree with TRBD1. Germline V gives CDR1 MNHEY, CDR2 SVGEGT. This CDR3 spans 16 amino acids. The V and J ends lost 4 bases and 6 bases, in that order; junction bases with no gene match: 10. The CDR3 reads CASSFYWGTGTQPQHF. CDR3 DNA: TGTGCCAGCAGTTTCTACTGGGGGACAGGGACTCAGCCCCAGCATTTT.

This chain connects TRBV6-4 to TRBJ1-2; 10 nucleotides line up with TRBD1. This CDR3 is built from 12 residues. V lost 8 bases to trimming and J lost 3 bases; unmatched junction nucleotides: 0. Germline V gene lookup returns CDR1 MRHNA and CDR2 SNTAGT. The CDR3 coding sequence is TGTGCCAGCGGACAGGGGGACTATGGCTACACCTTC. This sequence encodes CASGQGDYGYTF.

The chain is built from TRBV9 and TRBJ2-1, with 10 nucleotides matching TRBD2. The CDR3 consists of 15 residues. V shed 4 bases, J shed 7 bases, and the junction held 8 bases outside the gene matches. CDR1 is SGDLS and CDR2 is YYNGEE in the germline V gene. The CDR3 loop reads CASSISGGPGNEQFF. The CDR3 DNA is TGTGCCAGCAGCATTAGCGGGGGGCCGGGGAATGAGCAGTTCTTC. Looking up the rest from reference TRBV9 and TRBJ2-1 gives the full variable domain: DSGVTQTPKHLITATGQRVTLRCSPRSGDLSVYWYQQSLDQGLQFLIQYYNGEERAKGNILERFSAQQFPDLHSELNLSSLELGDSALYFCASSISGGPGNEQFFGPGTRLTVL.

The chain couples TRBV6-5 to TRBJ2-7; TRBD2 agrees at 7 bases. Germline-derived CDR1 and CDR2 are MNHEY and SVGAGI. V trimming: 7 bases; J trimming: 2 bases; junction bases outside the gene matches: 5. CDR3 length: 13 residues. The CDR3 is CASTLGTTYEQYF. CDR3 DNA: TGTGCCAGCACCCTAGGGACTACCTACGAGCAGTACTTC.

This sequence joins TRBV15 and TRBJ1-3; D gene unclear. V dropped 4 bases and J dropped 3 bases, with 7 bases sitting between them. Germline V gene lookup returns CDR1 LNHNV and CDR2 YYDKDF (reference sequence). The CDR3 has 13 residues. The CDR3: CATSTAGGNTIYF. The DNA for the CDR3 is TGTGCCACCAGCACAGCGGGTGGAAACACCATATATTTT.

This chain links TRBV6-5 with TRBJ2-7; no clear D. Trimming pared 5 bases from V and 0 bases from J, leaving 8 bases between. This CDR3 is 13 amino acids long. Germline V CDR1 and CDR2: MNHEY, SVGAGI. CDR3 nucleotides: TGTGCCAGCAGTCCAGATCCCTCCTACGAGCAGTACTTC. This gives the protein CASSPDPSYEQYF.

The chain couples TRBV3-1 (or the pseudogene TRBV3-2) to TRBJ1-3; unclear D gene. CDR1 is LGHDT and CDR2 is YNNKEL in the germline V gene (reference sequence). CDR3 length equals 16 residues. V lost 1 base and J 1 base, leaving 11 bases between the germline ends. CDR3 region: CASSQVDRGSGNTIYF. DNA for the CDR3: TGTGCCAGCAGCCAAGTCGACCGAGGATCTGGAAACACCATATATTTT.

This chain uses TRBV19 with TRBJ2-1, with TRBD2 matching 13 bases. The V segment lost 4 bases and the J segment 2 bases; nucleotides outside the gene matches: 5. Germline CDR1 LNHDA, CDR2 SQIVND (reference sequence). This CDR3 contains 17 residues. The CDR3 reads CASSKGGLAGAYNEQFF. Written as DNA, the CDR3 is TGTGCCAGTAGTAAGGGCGGACTAGCGGGAGCCTACAATGAGCAGTTCTTC.